Each of the 29 T cell receptor beta chains below was sequenced from the same sample in a study of blood T cell repertoires in COVID-19. Repertoires were generated with immunoSEQ multiplex PCR, while TCRdb's copy carries only in-frame clones and drops some. The profile shows more than 300,000 clones, approximately 89% of them singletons. Material for sequencing was peripheral blood. Source of these receptors: a young woman who had recovered from COVID-19.

This rearrangement joins TRBV9 to TRBJ1-1; 8 bases line up with TRBD1. This CDR3 spans 14 amino acids. The trim removed 3 bases at V and 3 bases at J, leaving 4 bases unmatched. CDR1 and CDR2 (germline): SGDLS, YYNGEE. This CDR3 reads CASSAGQGHTEAFF. The CDR3 bases are TGTGCCAGCAGCGCCGGACAGGGACACACTGAAGCTTTCTTT.

The CDR3 protein is CASSLARDSSGNTIYF. Here the CDR3 DNA reads TGTGCCAGCAGCTTAGCTAGGGACAGCTCTGGAAACACCATATATTTT. The chain is built from TRBV7-9 and TRBJ1-3; 7 positions match TRBD1. The length of the CDR3 is 16 residues. Germline V gene data show CDR1 as SEHNR and CDR2 as FQNEAQ (reference sequence). V was pared by 0 bases and J by 0 bases, with 2 bases of the junction left unmatched. The whole variable domain, remainder taken from reference TRBV7-9 and TRBJ1-3, is DTGVSQNPRHKITKRGQNVTFRCDPISEHNRLYWYRQTLGQGPEFLTYFQNEAQLEKSRLLSDRFSAERPKGSFSTLEIQRTEQGDSAMYLCASSLARDSSGNTIYFGEGSWLTVV.

The V and J genes are TRBV13 and TRBJ2-2, with TRBD2 identical over 8 bases. The CDR3 covers 15 residues. Trimming took 5 bases from V and 5 from J; bases not matched to a gene: 7. Germline assignment: CDR1 PRHDT and CDR2 FYEKMQ (reference sequence). In nucleotides, the CDR3 is TGTGCCAGCAGCCTCGGACTAGCTCCTACCGGGGAGCTGTTTTTT. Its protein product is CASSLGLAPTGELFF.

The genes are TRBV7-2 and TRBJ1-2, with 7 positions matching TRBD1. Germline CDR1 SGHTA, CDR2 FQGNSA. Trimming removed 3 bases from V and 3 bases from J; junction bases left unmatched: 7. CDR3 length: 15 residues. CDR3 sequence reads: CASSFRQGPYYGYTF. CDR3 DNA sequence: TGTGCCAGCAGCTTCCGACAGGGTCCCTACTATGGCTACACCTTC.

V and J are TRBV6-2 or TRBV6-3 and TRBJ1-5; 9 bases map to TRBD1. The V and J ends lost 6 bases and 6 bases, in that order; junction bases with no gene match: 9. Germline V CDR1 and CDR2: MNHEY, SVGEGT. The CDR3 spans 15 residues. CDR3 amino acids: CASSPGQGYSQPQHF. In nucleotides, the CDR3 is TGTGCCAGCAGCCCCGGACAGGGGTATTCTCAGCCCCAGCATTTT.

The rearrangement uses TRBV27 and TRBJ1-3, with a weak D call TRBD1 (6 bases). The V and J ends lost 0 bases and 3 bases respectively, with 6 bases between them. CDR1 and CDR2 (germline): MNHEY, SMNVEV (reference sequence). The CDR3 spans 14 residues. CDR3 loop: CASSLSRGGNTIYF. The CDR3 DNA sequence: TGTGCCAGCAGTTTATCCAGGGGTGGAAACACCATATATTTT.

This clone appeared a single time. The chain has TRBV2 and TRBJ1-5, with D possibly being TRBD1 (6 bases). This CDR3 contains 17 residues. Between the trimmed V and J ends, which lost 1 base and 0 bases, there was a span of 13 bases. Germline V gives CDR1 SNHLY, CDR2 FYNNEI. Here the CDR3 reads CASSEVRTDHSNQPQHF. CDR3 nucleotide sequence: TGTGCCAGCAGTGAAGTCCGGACAGACCATAGCAATCAGCCCCAGCATTTT. Combining the CDR3 with reference TRBV2 and TRBJ1-5 gives the whole variable domain EPEVTQTPSHQVTQMGQEVILRCVPISNHLYFYWYRQILGQKVEFLVSFYNNEISEKSEIFDDQFSVERPDGSNFTLKIRSTKLEDSAMYFCASSEVRTDHSNQPQHFGDGTRLSIL.

The chain has TRBV11-2 and TRBJ2-7, with 9 bases aligning to TRBD2. The CDR3 spans 15 residues. Germline loops: CDR1 SGHAT, CDR2 FQNNGV. V lost 5 bases, J lost 7 bases, and 12 bases stayed unmatched. The DNA of the CDR3 is TGTGCCAGCAGCCCCCTTGGTAGCGGGAGCCGAGAGCAGTACGTC. This translates into CASSPLGSGSREQYV.

The gene calls are TRBV15 and TRBJ1-2; unclear D gene. Germline values: CDR1 LNHNV, CDR2 YYDKDF (reference sequence). This CDR3 region has 15 residues. V was pared by 3 bases and J by 4 bases, with 15 bases between. CDR3 DNA sequence: TGTGCCACCAGCAGGGGCTCTACCACTCCCTATGGCTACACCTTC. Translating gives CATSRGSTTPYGYTF.

The chain links TRBV30 to TRBJ2-3, with no clear D. This CDR3 spans 16 amino acids. Looked up from germline, CDR1 is GTSNPN and CDR2 is SVGIG (reference sequence). The V and J ends lost 2 bases and 5 bases respectively, with 20 bases between them. CDR3 in amino acids: CAWSPYLALRKDTQYF. The DNA of the CDR3 is TGTGCCTGGAGTCCGTATTTAGCCCTCCGGAAAGATACGCAGTATTTT.

This chain links TRBV4-3 with TRBJ2-5, with 7 bases identical to TRBD1. V was clipped by 4 bases and J by 5 bases; unmatched bases: 10. The CDR3 consists of 15 residues. Germline V gene sequence: CDR1 LGHNA, CDR2 YSLEER. The CDR3 DNA reads as TGCGCCAGCAGCCGGTTAAGGGGGCTCAAGGAGACCCAGTACTTC. This sequence encodes CASSRLRGLKETQYF.

The rearrangement joins TRBV7-9 to TRBJ1-1; 7 bases are shared with TRBD1. V lost 4 bases and J lost 1; bases outside the gene matches: 3. CDR3 length: 14 residues. Germline V gene lookup returns CDR1 SEHNR and CDR2 FQNEAQ (reference sequence). CDR3: CASSSGQQNTEAFF. The CDR3, as DNA: TGTGCCAGCAGCTCGGGACAGCAGAACACTGAAGCTTTCTTT.

The count of this clone is one. The chain combines TRBV18 with TRBJ2-5; TRBD1 might be the D (5 bases). The length of the CDR3 is 12 residues. Germline CDR1 KGHSH, CDR2 LQKENI. V gave up 6 bases and J gave up 5 bases, with 10 bases separating them. CDR3 nucleotide sequence: TGTGCCAGCTCGACAGCATCGGAGACCCAGTACTTC. It specifies CASSTASETQYF. The full variable domain, its missing parts supplied by reference TRBV18 and TRBJ2-5, is NAGVMQNPRHLVRRRGQEARLRCSPMKGHSHVYWYRQLPEEGLKFMVYLQKENIIDESGMPKERFSAEFPKEGPSILRIQQVVRGDSAAYFCASSTASETQYFGPGTRLLVL.

This chain uses TRBV7-8 with TRBJ1-3, with D perhaps matching TRBD1 (6 bases). The CDR3 loop spans 15 amino acids. Trimming stripped 2 bases from V and 4 bases from J, with 12 bases between. Germline assignment: CDR1 SGHVS and CDR2 FQNEAQ. CDR3 coding DNA: TGTGCCAGCAGCTTAACGCGGGGGGCCGGAAACACCATATATTTT. Protein sequence: CASSLTRGAGNTIYF.

This clone came up a few times. J is TRBJ1-1 and V is TRBV19; D is possibly TRBD1 (5 bases). V was pared by 1 base and J by 7 bases, with 13 bases between. Germline V gives CDR1 LNHDA, CDR2 SQIVND (reference sequence). CDR3 length equals 14 residues. As DNA, the CDR3 is TGTGCCAGTAGTATAGCGGCGGGAGGGGTTGAAGCTTTCTTT. Encoded protein: CASSIAAGGVEAFF.

The chain links TRBV7-2 to TRBJ2-1; perhaps TRBD2 as D (5 bases). The length of the CDR3 is 15 residues. Trimming took 4 bases from V and 0 from J, leaving 10 bases between them. From germline, CDR1 is SGHTA and CDR2 FQGNSA. CDR3 sequence: CASSSFRDSYNEQFF. The CDR3 region has the DNA TGTGCCAGCAGCTCATTCCGGGACTCCTACAATGAGCAGTTCTTC.

V and J are TRBV6-2 or TRBV6-3 and TRBJ2-1, with D possibly matching TRBD1 (5 bases). Germline values: CDR1 MNHEY, CDR2 SVGEGT. V was clipped by 4 bases and J by 4 bases, with 14 bases between them. The CDR3 has 15 residues. The chain's CDR3 is CASSSRQKSYNEQFF. The CDR3 DNA reads TGTGCCAGCAGTTCGAGACAGAAATCGTACAATGAGCAGTTCTTC.

The chain has TRBV6-6 and TRBJ2-5; D perhaps matches TRBD1 (6 bases). Germline V gene lookup returns CDR1 MNHNY and CDR2 SVGAGI (reference sequence). This CDR3 region has 15 residues. The germline V and J ends were trimmed by 2 bases and 1 base, with 11 bases remaining between them. This CDR3 is CASSYARQAQETQYF. CDR3 DNA: TGTGCCAGCAGTTACGCCCGACAGGCCCAAGAGACCCAGTACTTC.

The V call is TRBV7-2, the J call TRBJ2-1; D may be TRBD2 (7 bases). Germline CDR1 SGHTA, CDR2 FQGNSA. This CDR3 spans 14 amino acids. V was trimmed by 2 bases and J by 8 bases, leaving 13 bases between them. CDR3 coding DNA: TGTGCCAGCAGCTTATTAGGGGGGGTGGATGAGCAGTTCTTC. This codes for CASSLLGGVDEQFF. Variable domain in full (rest from reference TRBV7-2 and TRBJ2-1): GAGVSQSPSNKVTEKGKDVELRCDPISGHTALYWYRQSLGQGLEFLIYFQGNSAPDKSGLPSDRFSAERTGGSVSTLTIQRTQQEDSAVYLCASSLLGGVDEQFFGPGTRLTVL.

The chain is built from TRBV24-1 and TRBJ2-3; TRBD1 agrees at 9 bases. Germline V lookup: CDR1 KGHDR, CDR2 SFDVKD. CDR3 length equals 15 residues. Trimming took 6 bases from V and 4 from J; bases not matched to a gene: 7. The CDR3: CATSWTQGASDTQYF. DNA for the CDR3: TGTGCCACCAGTTGGACACAGGGGGCGTCAGATACGCAGTATTTT.

The rearrangement links TRBV27 to TRBJ2-7, with 8 bases identical to TRBD2. The CDR3 sequence is 14 residues long. Germline CDR1 MNHEY, CDR2 SMNVEV (reference sequence). V was pared by 5 bases and J by 4 bases, with 7 bases of the junction left unmatched. The CDR3 nucleotides are TGTGCCAGCAGTCCTTCGGGACTAGGATACGAGCAGTACGTC. This codes for CASSPSGLGYEQYV.

The rearrangement links TRBV18 to TRBJ1-1; D not resolved. Germline assignment: CDR1 KGHSH and CDR2 LQKENI. The CDR3 covers 12 residues. V gave up 2 bases and J gave up 11 bases, with 12 bases separating them. CDR3 nucleotides: TGTGCCAGCTCACCAGGTCCCGGAGGGGCTTTCTTT. Protein product: CASSPGPGGAFF.

The sample holds one count of this clone. The chain recombines TRBV6-6 with TRBJ2-2; the D is unclear. V shed 7 bases and J shed 6 bases, with 12 bases lying between them. The CDR3 length is 13 residues. Germline V gene lookup returns CDR1 MNHNY and CDR2 SVGAGI (reference sequence). This CDR3 is CASTRLVPGELFF. The DNA of the CDR3 is TGTGCCAGCACTAGACTGGTACCCGGGGAGCTGTTTTTT.

The chain uses TRBV11-3 and TRBJ2-1, with 7 bases fitting TRBD2. With V trimmed by 5 bases and J by 1 base, 11 bases remained unmatched. The CDR3 is 17 amino acids. CDR1 and CDR2 from the germline V gene are SGHNT and YENEEA. The CDR3 sequence: CASSPGTRTSSYNEQFF. For the CDR3, the DNA is TGTGCCAGCAGCCCCGGGACCAGGACTAGTTCCTACAATGAGCAGTTCTTC.

This chain joins TRBV5-5 and TRBJ1-2, with D uncertain. Trimming removed 3 bases at V and 3 bases at J, with 9 bases between. The CDR3 contains 13 residues. Germline V CDR1 and CDR2: SGHKS, YYEKEE (reference sequence). This CDR3 is CASSSTGDYGYTF. In DNA, the CDR3 is TGTGCCAGCAGCTCCACCGGGGACTATGGCTACACCTTC.

The rearrangement uses TRBV3-1 (or the pseudogene TRBV3-2) and TRBJ1-5; D remains ambiguous. Germline V gene sequence: CDR1 LGHDT, CDR2 YNNKEL (reference sequence). This CDR3 region has 16 residues. V lost 0 bases, J lost 0 bases, and 9 bases lay in between. The CDR3 DNA reads TGTGCCAGCAGCCAAGACCCCCGGTATAGCAATCAGCCCCAGCATTTT. Its translation is CASSQDPRYSNQPQHF.

The gene calls are TRBV9 and TRBJ2-1; 9 nucleotides match TRBD2. Germline V gives CDR1 SGDLS, CDR2 YYNGEE. This CDR3 has 14 residues. The junction had 5 bases not matched to a gene; V was cut back by 3 bases and J by 7 bases. CDR3 region: CASSGPGLANEQFF. CDR3 in DNA: TGTGCCAGCAGCGGGCCGGGACTAGCAAATGAGCAGTTCTTC.

The rearrangement joins TRBV30 to TRBJ2-1; 8 bases agree with TRBD2. CDR1 and CDR2 from the germline V gene are GTSNPN and SVGIG (reference sequence). Trimming at V came to 2 bases and at J to 2 bases, leaving 2 bases not matched to a gene. The CDR3 runs to 14 residues. This CDR3 is CAWSSGRAYNEQFF. CDR3 coding DNA: TGTGCCTGGAGTAGCGGGAGAGCCTACAATGAGCAGTTCTTC.

The genes are TRBV18 and TRBJ2-1; no definite D call. CDR1 is KGHSH and CDR2 is LQKENI in the germline V gene. Deletions cut 6 bases from V and 3 bases from J, with 15 bases between. The CDR3 length is 15 residues. The CDR3 DNA reads TGTGCCAGCTCGGCGGTTGGTTCATACTACAATGAGCAGTTCTTC. This gives the protein CASSAVGSYYNEQFF.